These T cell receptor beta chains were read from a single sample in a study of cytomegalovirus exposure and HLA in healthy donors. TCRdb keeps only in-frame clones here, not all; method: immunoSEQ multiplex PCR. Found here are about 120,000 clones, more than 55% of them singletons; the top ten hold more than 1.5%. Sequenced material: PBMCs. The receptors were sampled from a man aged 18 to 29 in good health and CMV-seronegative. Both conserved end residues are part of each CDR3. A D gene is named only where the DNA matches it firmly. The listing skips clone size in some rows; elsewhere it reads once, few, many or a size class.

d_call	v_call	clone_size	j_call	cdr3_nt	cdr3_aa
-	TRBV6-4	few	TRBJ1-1	TGTGCCAGCAGTCAGGGGCCCCACACTGAAGCTTTCTTT	CASSQGPHTEAFF
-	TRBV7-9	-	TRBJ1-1	TGTGCCAGCAGCTTAACGAGGGTAGGCACTGAAGCTTTCTTT	CASSLTRVGTEAFF
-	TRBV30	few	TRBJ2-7	TGTGCCTGTCTACGTCTAGCTAACTACGAGCAGTACTTC	CACLRLANYEQYF
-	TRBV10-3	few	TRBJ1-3	TGTGCCTCCCACGGGGGGTCGGGAAACACCATATATTTT	CASHGGSGNTIYF
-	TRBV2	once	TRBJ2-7	TGTGCCAGCACCCTGCGGGGTTCTCCGGACACCTACGAGCAGTACTTC	CASTLRGSPDTYEQYF
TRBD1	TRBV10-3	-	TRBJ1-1	TGTGCCATCAGTGACCCTAGGGGGCGCAGGAACACTGAAGCTTTCTTT	CAISDPRGRRNTEAFF
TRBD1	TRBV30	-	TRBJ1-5	TGTGCCTGGAGGCCAAGGACCGACAGGGGGCCCAATCAGCCCCAGCATTTT	CAWRPRTDRGPNQPQHF
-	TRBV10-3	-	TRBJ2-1	TGTGCCATCAGGCCCAACGGCGGAGGACCCTACAATGAGCAGTTCTTC	CAIRPNGGGPYNEQFF
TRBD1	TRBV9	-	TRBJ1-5	TGTGCCAGCAGCGAAGGACAGGGGCATCAGCCCCAGCATTTT	CASSEGQGHQPQHF
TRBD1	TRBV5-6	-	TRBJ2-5	TGTGCCAGCAGTCCTCCGGGACAGAAGTATCTAGAGACCCAGTACTTC	CASSPPGQKYLETQYF
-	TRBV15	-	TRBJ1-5	TGTGCCACCAGCAGAGATCGGGGTACTCAGCCCCAGCATTTT	CATSRDRGTQPQHF
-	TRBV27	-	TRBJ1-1	TGTGCCAGCACCCCCCAGGTGAGGAACACTGAAGCTTTCTTT	CASTPQVRNTEAFF
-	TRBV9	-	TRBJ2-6	TGTGCCAGCAGCGTAGGTGGCAGGGTAAGCTCTGGGGCCAACGTCCTGACTTTC	CASSVGGRVSSGANVLTF
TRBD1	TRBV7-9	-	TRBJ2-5	TGTTCCAGCAGCTTATTGACAGGGGGGGAGACCCAGTACTTC	CSSSLLTGGETQYF
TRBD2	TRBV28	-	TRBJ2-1	TGTGCCAGCAGTTTACTAGCGGGAGTTTGGGCATACAATGAGCAGTTCTTC	CASSLLAGVWAYNEQFF
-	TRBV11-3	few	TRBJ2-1	TGTGCCAGCAGCCCAGGTCCTTACAATGAGCAGTTCTTC	CASSPGPYNEQFF
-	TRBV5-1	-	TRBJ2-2	TGCGCCAGCAGCCCGACGAGGGCCGGGGAGCTGTTTTTT	CASSPTRAGELFF
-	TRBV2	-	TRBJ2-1	TGTGCCAGCAGTGAAGAGTTAGCGGCTGGGAGCCGGTTCTTC	CASSEELAAGSRFF